One and the same sample provided the 18 T cell receptor beta chains below, sequenced in a study of T cell repertoires in cytomegalovirus infection. TCRdb called the reads again in MiXCR, with one record for every CDR3 protein. Here the sample spans some 400,000 distinct CDR3 sequences, around 32% being singletons. Sequencing was carried out using PBMCs. These receptors all stem from a human donor in good health (CMV status not recorded). Some clones in this sample may be carry-over from other donors' samples.

This clonotype was counted a few times. This chain links TRBV7-2 with TRBJ2-3; 10 positions agree with TRBD2. The germline CDR1 and CDR2 sequences are SGHTA and FQGNSA. The CDR3 runs 16 residues. The V and J ends lost 5 bases and 0 bases, in that order; junction bases with no gene match: 5. The CDR3 spells CASSDQGLASTDTQYF. DNA of the CDR3: TGTGCCAGCAGCGACCAGGGACTAGCGAGCACAGATACGCAGTATTTT.

The V and J genes are TRBV10-3 and TRBJ2-7; weak D call: TRBD2 (5 bases). CDR1 and CDR2 (germline): ENHRY, SYGVKD. CDR3 size: 14 residues. V shed 6 bases and J shed 2 bases, with 14 bases lying between them. The CDR3, as DNA: TGTGCCATCAGGGAGGTCTCCTATCCCTACGAGCAGTACTTC. It codes for CAIREVSYPYEQYF.

Many counts were recorded for this clonotype. The gene calls are TRBV7-2 and TRBJ2-1; the D gene could be TRBD1 or TRBD2 (5 bases each). The CDR3 totals 15 residues. V was trimmed by 5 bases and J by 1 base, leaving 12 bases between them. CDR1 is SGHTA and CDR2 is FQGNSA in the germline V gene. CDR3 protein: CASSTGSVSYNEQFF. CDR3 bases: TGTGCCAGCAGCACAGGTAGCGTATCCTACAATGAGCAGTTCTTC.

This clonotype occurred many times. The V and J genes are TRBV7-2 and TRBJ2-7, with TRBD1 identical over 8 bases. The CDR3 covers 14 residues. The trim removed 3 bases at V and 9 bases at J, leaving 10 bases unmatched. Per the germline V gene, CDR1 is SGHTA and CDR2 is FQGNSA. CDR3 amino acids: CASSFLRGQDLQYF. In nucleotides, the CDR3 is TGTGCCAGCAGCTTCTTAAGGGGACAGGATTTGCAGTACTTC.

About this clonotype itself: Its ends do not fully match the called genes, so a read error is possible. The chain couples TRBV6-6 to TRBJ2-2; D gene uncertain. Germline V gene data show CDR1 as MNHNY and CDR2 as SVGAGI (reference sequence). The CDR3 consists of 18 residues. CDR3 protein: CASSYSYSSLLNTVELFF. CDR3 in DNA: TGTGCCAGCAGTTACTCGTACTCTAGTCTTTTGAACACCGTGGAGCTGTTTTTT.

Comments on this clonotype: A read error may be the cause here, since a much bigger clone is one base away. Without the conserved terminal phenylalanine or tryptophan, this CDR3 likely stems from a read error. The rearrangement joins TRBV19 to TRBJ2-5; 11 bases are shared with TRBD1. Trimming took 5 bases from V and 5 from J; bases not matched to a gene: 7. The CDR3 is 15 residues long. The germline gives CDR1 LNHDA, CDR2 SQIVND (reference sequence). The CDR3 reads CASSVRTGGMETQYL. In nucleotides, the CDR3 is TGTGCCAGTAGTGTTCGGACAGGGGGCATGGAGACCCAGTACTTA.

The chain couples TRBV7-6 to TRBJ2-3, with 10 bases lining up with TRBD2. With 5 bases clipped from V and 2 bases from J, the junction kept 7 bases outside the gene matches. Germline V gives CDR1 SGHVS, CDR2 FNYEAQ. The CDR3 is made up of 16 amino acids. CDR3 loop: CASSPTGLAVTDTQYF. CDR3 DNA sequence: TGTGCCAGCAGCCCAACCGGACTAGCGGTCACAGATACGCAGTATTTT. Variable domain in full (rest from reference TRBV7-6 and TRBJ2-3): GAGVSQSPRYKVTKRGQDVALRCDPISGHVSLYWYRQALGQGPEFLTYFNYEAQQDKSGLPNDRFSAERPEGSISTLTIQRTEQRDSAMYRCASSPTGLAVTDTQYFGPGTRLTVL.

The chain links TRBV28 to TRBJ2-3; TRBD2 aligns across 10 bases. After removal of 7 bases from V and 5 bases from J, the junction contained 0 bases not matched to a gene. The CDR3 totals 12 residues. Per germline, CDR1 MDHEN and CDR2 SYDVKM. The CDR3 nucleotides read TGTGCCAGCACTAGCGGGGGAGATACGCAGTATTTT. Translation: CASTSGGDTQYF.

This clonotype was observed at least ten times. This chain links TRBV7-8 with TRBJ2-7; D gene unclear. Germline V CDR1 and CDR2: SGHVS, FQNEAQ. Trimming took off 1 base at V and 2 bases at J, with 9 bases between the two ends. The length of the CDR3 is 14 residues. CDR3 amino acids: CASSLEVRPYEQYF. The CDR3 DNA reads as TGTGCCAGCAGCTTAGAAGTGAGGCCCTACGAGCAGTACTTC.

The chain joins TRBV18 to TRBJ2-7; TRBD1 matches at 7 bases. The germline V gene encodes CDR1 KGHSH and CDR2 LQKENI. Trimming removed 3 bases from V and 6 bases from J; junction bases left unmatched: 11. This CDR3 spans 15 amino acids. DNA of the CDR3: TGTGCCAGCTCACCCTTTACCGGGACAGACGGCGAGCAGTACTTC. Protein: CASSPFTGTDGEQYF.

This clonotype was counted a few times. The gene calls are TRBV18 and TRBJ2-2, with 11 bases that match TRBD2. V was clipped by 4 bases and J by 0 bases; unmatched bases: 7. CDR1 is KGHSH and CDR2 is LQKENI in the germline V gene. This CDR3 contains 18 residues. CDR3 bases: TGTGCCAGCTCACGAAAAACTAGCGGGGGCTCGAACACCGGGGAGCTGTTTTTT. This sequence encodes CASSRKTSGGSNTGELFF.

The chain employs TRBV12-3 or TRBV12-4 and TRBJ2-1, with 11 positions matching TRBD1. The CDR3 runs 15 residues. V trimming: 3 bases; J trimming: 6 bases; junction bases outside the gene matches: 4. The CDR3 DNA follows: TGTGCCAGCAGTTTGGGGACAGGGGGTATCAATGAGCAGTTCTTC. Its translation is CASSLGTGGINEQFF.

The chain uses TRBV29-1 and TRBJ1-1; D unresolved. The CDR3 contains 14 residues. CDR1 is SQVTM, CDR2 ANQGSEA, per germline. V was trimmed by 7 bases and J by 1 base, leaving 16 bases between them. The CDR3 loop reads CSARPPDSNTEAFF. The DNA of the CDR3 is TGCAGCGCCCGACCCCCGGATTCGAACACTGAAGCTTTCTTT.

Comment on this clonotype: One end of the junction fails to match germline, which may point to a read error. This chain joins TRBV7-9 and TRBJ1-5; no definite D call. The CDR3 length is 13 residues. CDR1 and CDR2 (germline): SEHNR, FQNEAQ (reference sequence). CDR3 sequence: CASIYNSNLPQHF. DNA for the CDR3: TGTGCCAGCATCTACAACAGCAATCTGCCCCAGCATTTT.

The genes are TRBV24-1 and TRBJ2-1; 10 positions match TRBD1. Germline V gene sequence: CDR1 KGHDR, CDR2 SFDVKD. The length of the CDR3 is 16 residues. The ends lost 5 bases at V and 2 bases at J; junction bases unmatched: 5. The CDR3 DNA sequence: TGTGCCACCAGTGGCCCCGGACAGGGGGCCTACAATGAGCAGTTCTTC. It encodes CATSGPGQGAYNEQFF.

The V gene is TRBV12-3 or TRBV12-4, the J gene TRBJ1-5, with D maybe TRBD1 (6 bases). Trimming took 2 bases from V and 6 from J, leaving 11 bases between them. The CDR3 extends over 14 amino acids. The CDR3 nucleotides read TGTGCCAGCAGTTTATTGGGGGGGGCTCAGCCCCAGCATTTT. It translates to CASSLLGGAQPQHF.

Here the CDR3 reads CASRRHPLVQTYEQYF. CDR3 in DNA: TGTGCCAGCAGACGACACCCCCTGGTACAGACCTACGAGCAGTACTTC. The V call is TRBV28, the J call TRBJ2-7; the D is unclear. Trimming pared 6 bases from V and 2 bases from J, leaving 20 bases between. In germline, CDR1 is MDHEN, CDR2 SYDVKM. The CDR3 loop spans 16 amino acids. Using reference TRBV28 and TRBJ2-7 for the parts outside the CDR3, the full variable domain is DVKVTQSSRYLVKRTGEKVFLECVQDMDHENMFWYRQDPGLGLRLIYFSYDVKMKEKGDIPEGYSVSREKKERFSLILESASTNQTSMYLCASRRHPLVQTYEQYFGPGTRLTVT.

The CDR3 sequence is CASSSILDGLRQPQHF. The CDR3 DNA reads as TGTGCCAGCAGTAGCATCTTGGACGGCCTCAGGCAGCCCCAGCATTTT. V gene TRBV12-3 or TRBV12-4 combines with J gene TRBJ1-5; D gene uncertain. Trimming shortened V by 5 bases and J by 7 bases, and 21 bases separated the two germline ends. The CDR3 length is 16 residues.